Listed here are 11 T cell receptor beta chains from one sample, sequenced in a study of cytomegalovirus exposure and HLA in healthy donors. Primers included in the PCR were 60 Vbeta and 13 Jbeta primers. TCRdb's table, derived via immunoSEQ multiplex PCR, lists solely in-frame clones and lacks some. The sample has roughly 110,000 clones, roughly 82% seen once. Sequencing was performed on PBMCs. Source of these receptors: a man aged 30-40 years in good health and CMV-seropositive.

This chain uses TRBV18 with TRBJ1-6; maybe TRBD1 (5 bases). CDR3 length: 15 residues. Germline V gives CDR1 KGHSH, CDR2 LQKENI. V shed 0 bases and J shed 9 bases, with 12 bases lying between them. The CDR3 sequence is CASSPPGTTTSPLHF. The CDR3 DNA follows: TGTGCCAGCTCACCACCTGGGACTACAACTTCACCCCTCCACTTT.

V usage is TRBV18 and J usage is TRBJ1-1, with D maybe TRBD1 (6 bases). V lost 4 bases, J lost 0 bases, and 15 bases lay in between. The CDR3 consists of 16 residues. Germline V gives CDR1 KGHSH, CDR2 LQKENI. CDR3 loop: CASSRLQGTMNTEAFF. The CDR3 DNA is TGTGCCAGCTCACGATTACAGGGTACCATGAACACTGAAGCTTTCTTT.

This clone has only a few counts. The DNA for the CDR3 is TGCGCCAGCAGCTCCCAAAATGAGCAGTTCTTC. It translates to CASSSQNEQFF. V gene TRBV5-1 combines with J gene TRBJ2-1; D unresolved. V gave up 3 bases and J gave up 7 bases, with 5 bases separating them. CDR3 size: 11 residues. Germline CDR1 is SGHRS and CDR2 is YFSETQ.

The chain combines TRBV11-2 with TRBJ1-1; no clear D. Germline V lookup: CDR1 SGHAT, CDR2 FQNNGV. V gave up 6 bases and J gave up 9 bases, with 17 bases separating them. The CDR3 length is 13 residues. CDR3 in DNA: TGTGCCAGCAGACCAATAGGCGGATCGCAAGCTTTCTTT. Translating it yields CASRPIGGSQAFF.

This chain links TRBV6-5 with TRBJ2-6, with D tentatively TRBD1 (7 bases). Looked up from germline, CDR1 is MNHEY and CDR2 is SVGAGI. The CDR3 extends over 15 amino acids. The CDR3 sequence: CATAGGTTGANVLTF. DNA for the CDR3: TGTGCTACAGCAGGGGGGACCACGGGGGCCAACGTCCTGACTTTC.

The J gene is TRBJ1-3, the V gene TRBV5-1; D is possibly TRBD1 (5 bases). Germline loops: CDR1 SGHRS, CDR2 YFSETQ. This CDR3 has 13 amino acids. The V gene lost 4 bases and the J gene lost 2 bases, with 7 bases spanning the gap. The CDR3 DNA sequence: TGCGCCAGCAGCCCGGGGGCTGGAAACACCATATATTTT. Amino acids: CASSPGAGNTIYF.

This clone has just one count. The chain carries TRBV5-4 and TRBJ2-7; a possible D gene is TRBD1 (6 bases). Trimming removed 4 bases from V and 3 bases from J, with 14 bases in between. Germline CDR1 and CDR2: SGHNT and YYREEE (reference sequence). The length of the CDR3 is 14 residues. Here the CDR3 DNA reads TGTGCCAGCAGCCCAGGCCAGGGGAACTACGAGCAGTACTTC. Amino acids: CASSPGQGNYEQYF.

V gene TRBV2 combines with J gene TRBJ1-1; D is ambiguous. V was cut by 6 bases and J by 3 bases, with 11 bases left in between. The V gene's germline CDR1 is SNHLY and CDR2 FYNNEI. The CDR3 is 13 amino acids. CDR3 coding DNA: TGTGCCAGCAGCAGAACTAGGGACACTGAAGCTTTCTTT. Protein product: CASSRTRDTEAFF.

This chain uses TRBV7-8 with TRBJ2-7, with 13 positions matching TRBD2. The germline gives CDR1 SGHVS, CDR2 FQNEAQ. There are 18 residues in the CDR3. J lost 1 base, V lost 5 bases, and 11 bases had no gene match. The CDR3 spells CASSPNPRLAGGSYEQYF. Written as DNA, the CDR3 is TGTGCCAGCAGCCCCAATCCCCGACTAGCGGGGGGTTCCTACGAGCAGTACTTC.

The chain is built from TRBV6-5 and TRBJ1-2; D is perhaps TRBD1 (5 bases). With 8 bases removed from V and 1 base from J, the gap between germline ends came to 11 bases. This CDR3 contains 13 residues. CDR1 MNHEY and CDR2 SVGAGI come from the germline V gene. Here the CDR3 reads CASGPGINYGYTF. CDR3 sequence (DNA): TGTGCCAGCGGACCAGGGATTAACTATGGCTACACCTTC.

V is TRBV5-1 and J is TRBJ1-2, with 7 bases lining up with TRBD1. Trimming took 2 bases from V and 3 from J; bases not matched to a gene: 1. CDR1 is SGHRS, CDR2 YFSETQ, per germline. This CDR3 contains 13 residues. CDR3 DNA: TGCGCCAGCAGCTTCACAGGGGACTATGGCTACACCTTC. Amino acid sequence: CASSFTGDYGYTF.